The TCR beta chain described here comes from a study of blood T cell repertoires in COVID-19. Produced via immunoSEQ multiplex PCR; TCRdb's table is partial and in-frame only. The repertoire holds about 220,000 clones, about four fifths seen once, with about 1.3% in the top ten. Enrolled through a virtual design, the participants were between roughly 18 and 95 years of age and came from about two dozen US areas. Membership in each cohort depended on participant-reported clinical history. Sequenced sample: PBMCs or T cells enriched from blood (not recorded which). This receptor was obtained from a woman in her thirties or forties with acute COVID-19.

The CDR3 here is CASSIRTLSYGYTF. The DNA of the CDR3 is TGTGCCAGCAGCATTCGGACACTTAGCTATGGCTACACCTTC. V gene TRBV13 combines with J gene TRBJ1-2; possibly TRBD1 for D (5 bases). The CDR3 sequence is 14 residues long. The V gene's germline CDR1 is PRHDT and CDR2 FYEKMQ (reference sequence). The V gene lost 5 bases and the J gene lost 4 bases, with 14 bases spanning the gap.